A selection of T cell receptor beta chains follows, all from one sample in a study of blood T cell repertoires in COVID-19. Using immunoSEQ multiplex PCR, the repertoire was profiled, and TCRdb retains in-frame clones only, with some absent. Found here are about 130,000 clones, roughly 86% of them singletons; the top ten hold around 5%. The sample comprised peripheral blood. The receptors originated from a human donor in a cohort sampled during active COVID-19. CDR3s include the opening cysteine and the closing phenylalanine or tryptophan. The order of the fields is V gene, D gene, clone size, J gene, CDR3 protein, CDR3 DNA. The D gene is left open where the match is weak. The listing skips clone size in some rows; elsewhere it reads once, few, many or a size class.

V: TRBV20-1; D: .; size: .; J: TRBJ2-7; CDR3: CSVGGYYEQYF; DNA: TGCAGTGTCGGGGGATACTACGAGCAGTACTTC
V: TRBV9; D: TRBD2; size: .; J: TRBJ2-1; CDR3: CASSVRGASGPVGYNEQFF; DNA: TGTGCCAGCAGCGTCAGAGGAGCTAGCGGGCCGGTGGGCTACAATGAGCAGTTCTTC
V: TRBV7-2; D: TRBD2; size: .; J: TRBJ2-7; CDR3: CASSLELAGGPHEQYF; DNA: TGTGCCAGCAGCTTAGAACTAGCGGGAGGGCCCCACGAGCAGTACTTC
V: TRBV2; D: TRBD1; size: .; J: TRBJ2-7; CDR3: CASRDRGRDEQYF; DNA: TGTGCCAGCCGGGACAGGGGGCGCGACGAGCAGTACTTC
V: TRBV18; D: .; size: .; J: TRBJ2-5; CDR3: CASSPQSQETQYF; DNA: TGTGCCAGCTCACCTCAGTCCCAAGAGACCCAGTACTTC
V: TRBV7-9; D: TRBD2; size: .; J: TRBJ2-3; CDR3: CASSLRGRADTQYF; DNA: TGTGCCAGCAGCTTACGTGGGAGGGCAGATACGCAGTATTTT
V: TRBV15; D: .; size: .; J: TRBJ2-7; CDR3: CATSKGNRDNYEQYF; DNA: TGTGCCACCAGCAAAGGTAATAGGGACAACTACGAGCAGTACTTC
V: TRBV7-9; D: TRBD1; size: .; J: TRBJ1-2; CDR3: CASSLTSSGTANYGYTF; DNA: TGTGCCAGCAGCTTGACGTCGTCCGGGACAGCTAACTATGGCTACACCTTC
V: TRBV27; D: TRBD1; size: .; J: TRBJ2-7; CDR3: CASSHHPDRGREQYF; DNA: TGTGCCAGCAGTCATCACCCGGACAGGGGGCGCGAGCAGTACTTC
V: TRBV30; D: TRBD2; size: .; J: TRBJ2-3; CDR3: CAWSTSLAGALTDTQYF; DNA: TGTGCCTGGAGTACCTCCTTAGCGGGAGCCCTCACAGATACGCAGTATTTT
V: TRBV7-3; D: TRBD2; size: .; J: TRBJ2-4; CDR3: CASSFGSGKLGYTKNIQYF; DNA: TGTGCCAGCAGCTTCGGTAGCGGGAAGTTGGGCTATACCAAAAACATTCAGTACTTC
V: TRBV24-1; D: TRBD1; size: .; J: TRBJ2-1; CDR3: CATSDSGQGMGNEQFF; DNA: TGTGCCACCAGTGATTCAGGACAGGGGATGGGGAATGAGCAGTTCTTC
V: TRBV5-1; D: .; size: .; J: TRBJ2-5; CDR3: CASSFGYFPVEETQYF; DNA: TGCGCCAGCAGCTTCGGTTATTTTCCCGTCGAGGAGACCCAGTACTTC
V: TRBV25-1; D: .; size: .; J: TRBJ2-2; CDR3: CASSALTTGELFF; DNA: TGTGCCAGCAGTGCCCTAACCACCGGGGAGCTGTTTTTT
V: TRBV6-5; D: TRBD1; size: .; J: TRBJ2-7; CDR3: CACSGGSYEQYF; DNA: TGTGCCTGCTCAGGGGGCTCCTACGAGCAGTACTTC
V: TRBV18; D: TRBD1; size: once; J: TRBJ2-1; CDR3: CASSPRTGTADEQFF; DNA: TGTGCCAGCTCACCTCGCACAGGGACAGCAGATGAGCAGTTCTTC
V: TRBV10-2; D: .; size: .; J: TRBJ2-7; CDR3: CASGTTYEQYF; DNA: TGCGCCAGCGGCACGACCTACGAGCAGTACTTC
V: TRBV9; D: .; size: .; J: TRBJ1-1; CDR3: CASSSTGFTEAFF; DNA: TGTGCCAGCAGCTCCACAGGGTTCACTGAAGCTTTCTTT
V: TRBV7-2; D: .; size: .; J: TRBJ2-1; CDR3: CASSLVVNEQFF; DNA: TGTGCCAGCAGCTTAGTAGTGAATGAGCAGTTCTTC
V: TRBV4-3; D: .; size: .; J: TRBJ1-1; CDR3: CASSQDTSLNTEAFF; DNA: TGCGCCAGCAGCCAAGATACTAGCCTTAACACTGAAGCTTTCTTT
V: TRBV5-1; D: TRBD1; size: .; J: TRBJ2-6; CDR3: CASSLEGQEGRANVLTF; DNA: TGCGCCAGCAGCTTGGAGGGACAGGAGGGTCGGGCCAACGTCCTGACTTTC
V: TRBV28; D: TRBD2; size: .; J: TRBJ2-1; CDR3: CAVGLAGGPWVDEQFF; DNA: TGTGCCGTCGGGCTAGCGGGAGGGCCGTGGGTGGATGAGCAGTTCTTC
V: TRBV19; D: .; size: .; J: TRBJ2-7; CDR3: CASSSVGGRSPYEQYF; DNA: TGTGCCAGTAGTTCGGTGGGGGGACGTTCTCCCTACGAGCAGTACTTC
V: TRBV19; D: .; size: .; J: TRBJ2-2; CDR3: CASSILLGAGELFF; DNA: TGTGCCAGTAGTATACTCCTAGGGGCCGGGGAGCTGTTTTTT
V: TRBV28; D: TRBD1; size: .; J: TRBJ1-1; CDR3: CASSTLTGGDTEAFF; DNA: TGTGCCAGCAGTACGCTTACAGGGGGTGACACTGAAGCTTTCTTT
V: TRBV11-2; D: TRBD1; size: .; J: TRBJ2-1; CDR3: CASSLGRTGAYEQFF; DNA: TGTGCCAGCAGCTTGGGGAGGACAGGGGCTTATGAGCAGTTCTTC
V: TRBV6-5; D: .; size: .; J: TRBJ1-3; CDR3: CASSYLGYAGNTIYF; DNA: TGTGCCAGCAGTTACCTAGGATACGCTGGAAACACCATATATTTT
V: TRBV6-5; D: TRBD2; size: .; J: TRBJ2-7; CDR3: CASSRAGGRYEQYF; DNA: TGTGCCAGCAGTCGAGCGGGGGGTCGCTACGAGCAGTACTTC
V: TRBV9; D: .; size: few; J: TRBJ2-7; CDR3: CASSVGPSYEQYF; DNA: TGTGCCAGCAGCGTAGGGCCCTCCTACGAGCAGTACTTC
V: TRBV28; D: .; size: .; J: TRBJ1-2; CDR3: CASSPRGGPNYGYTF; DNA: TGTGCCAGCAGTCCGCGGGGGGGACCCAACTATGGCTACACCTTC
V: TRBV4-1; D: .; size: .; J: TRBJ1-2; CDR3: CASSQVDKENYGYTF; DNA: TGCGCCAGCAGCCAAGTGGACAAGGAGAACTATGGCTACACCTTC
V: TRBV28; D: .; size: .; J: TRBJ1-2; CDR3: CASSIAGLNYGYTF; DNA: TGTGCCAGCAGCATAGCGGGACTGAACTATGGCTACACCTTC
V: TRBV30; D: .; size: .; J: TRBJ1-5; CDR3: CAWSGGINSNQPQHF; DNA: TGTGCCTGGAGTGGAGGTATCAATAGCAATCAGCCCCAGCATTTT
V: TRBV30; D: TRBD2; size: .; J: TRBJ2-1; CDR3: CAWSVPGTSGNEQFF; DNA: TGTGCCTGGAGTGTACCGGGGACTAGCGGGAATGAGCAGTTCTTC
V: TRBV29-1; D: .; size: .; J: TRBJ2-7; CDR3: CSVSSGTRDYEQYF; DNA: TGCAGCGTTTCTTCCGGGACACGCGACTACGAGCAGTACTTC
V: TRBV28; D: TRBD2; size: .; J: TRBJ2-3; CDR3: CASSVTSGSTDTQYF; DNA: TGTGCCAGCAGTGTAACTAGCGGGAGCACAGATACGCAGTATTTT
V: TRBV27; D: TRBD1; size: .; J: TRBJ1-5; CDR3: CASSLTGVGNQPQHF; DNA: TGTGCCAGCAGTTTGACAGGGGTGGGCAATCAGCCCCAGCATTTT
V: TRBV30; D: TRBD1; size: .; J: TRBJ1-4; CDR3: CARTGGEKLFF; DNA: TGTGCTCGGACAGGGGGTGAAAAACTGTTTTTT
V: TRBV6-1; D: .; size: once; J: TRBJ2-5; CDR3: CASSRTTETQYF; DNA: TGTGCCAGCAGTCGGACAACGGAGACCCAGTACTTC
V: TRBV27; D: TRBD1; size: .; J: TRBJ2-1; CDR3: CASGRTGNYDEQFF; DNA: TGTGCCAGCGGCAGGACAGGGAACTACGATGAGCAGTTCTTC
V: TRBV10-3; D: TRBD2; size: .; J: TRBJ2-5; CDR3: CATGLAGDQETQYF; DNA: TGTGCCACGGGACTAGCGGGGGATCAAGAGACCCAGTACTTC
V: TRBV27; D: .; size: .; J: TRBJ2-7; CDR3: CASSIDRYAPAYEQYF; DNA: TGTGCCAGCAGTATCGACAGGTATGCCCCTGCCTACGAGCAGTACTTC
V: TRBV5-1; D: .; size: .; J: TRBJ1-5; CDR3: CASSLLGVSNQPQHF; DNA: TGCGCCAGCAGCTTGCTAGGGGTTAGTAATCAGCCCCAGCATTTT
V: TRBV29-1; D: TRBD1; size: .; J: TRBJ2-7; CDR3: CSVEGAETGGYEQYF; DNA: TGCAGCGTTGAGGGCGCGGAGACAGGGGGCTACGAGCAGTACTTC
V: TRBV25-1; D: .; size: once; J: TRBJ1-3; CDR3: CASRGTKTGYSGNTIYF; DNA: TGTGCCAGCAGGGGTACTAAAACAGGGTATTCTGGAAACACCATATATTTT
V: TRBV9; D: TRBD1; size: once; J: TRBJ2-4; CDR3: CASSAARYGTELAKNIQYF; DNA: TGTGCCAGCAGCGCAGCTCGATACGGGACAGAACTAGCCAAAAACATTCAGTACTTC
V: TRBV19; D: TRBD1; size: .; J: TRBJ2-1; CDR3: CASRDRGLVDEQFF; DNA: TGTGCCAGTAGAGACAGGGGGCTAGTGGATGAGCAGTTCTTC
V: TRBV7-8; D: TRBD2; size: .; J: TRBJ2-7; CDR3: CASSLSIAGSYEQYF; DNA: TGTGCCAGCAGCTTATCGATAGCGGGGTCCTACGAGCAGTACTTC
V: TRBV5-5; D: TRBD2; size: .; J: TRBJ2-1; CDR3: CASSLMGAGVNEQFF; DNA: TGTGCCAGCAGCTTGATGGGCGCGGGGGTCAATGAGCAGTTCTTC
V: TRBV6-2/TRBV6-3; D: .; size: once; J: TRBJ2-1; CDR3: CASSSQQGSYNEQFF; DNA: TGTGCCAGCAGTTCGCAACAGGGTTCCTACAATGAGCAGTTCTTC
V: TRBV3-1/TRBV3-2; D: .; size: .; J: TRBJ2-7; CDR3: CASSQDIGHLQREQYF; DNA: TGTGCCAGCAGCCAAGATATCGGACACTTGCAACGCGAGCAGTACTTC
V: TRBV5-5; D: .; size: .; J: TRBJ1-1; CDR3: CASRLLTLQSGTEAFF; DNA: TGTGCCAGCAGGCTGTTAACCCTACAGAGTGGCACTGAAGCTTTCTTT
V: TRBV11-2; D: .; size: .; J: TRBJ2-1; CDR3: CASSYPKRNEQFF; DNA: TGTGCCAGCAGCTACCCCAAGAGGAATGAGCAGTTCTTC
V: TRBV28; D: TRBD1; size: .; J: TRBJ2-7; CDR3: CASSPRQSRGEQYF; DNA: TGTGCCAGCAGCCCCCGTCAGAGCAGGGGGGAGCAGTACTTC
V: TRBV7-9; D: .; size: few; J: TRBJ2-7; CDR3: CASSSSSSYEQYF; DNA: TGTGCCAGCAGTTCGTCGAGCTCCTACGAGCAGTACTTC
V: TRBV11-2; D: TRBD1; size: once; J: TRBJ1-4; CDR3: CASSFRQGLEKLFF; DNA: TGTGCCAGCAGCTTCCGACAGGGCCTTGAAAAACTGTTTTTT
V: TRBV10-3; D: .; size: .; J: TRBJ1-5; CDR3: CAIRGGASNQPQHF; DNA: TGTGCCATCAGAGGAGGGGCCAGCAATCAGCCCCAGCATTTT
V: TRBV6-2/TRBV6-3; D: .; size: .; J: TRBJ1-2; CDR3: CASSYSSTGQLHPYGYTF; DNA: TGTGCCAGCAGTTACTCGTCAACCGGACAGCTTCATCCCTATGGCTACACCTTC
V: TRBV11-2; D: TRBD2; size: .; J: TRBJ2-1; CDR3: CASSLVASGRVTYNEQFF; DNA: TGTGCCAGCAGCTTAGTGGCTAGCGGGAGGGTCACCTACAATGAGCAGTTCTTC
V: TRBV5-1; D: .; size: .; J: TRBJ2-1; CDR3: CASSLGGPSEQFF; DNA: TGCGCCAGCAGCTTGGGAGGGCCTAGTGAGCAGTTCTTC